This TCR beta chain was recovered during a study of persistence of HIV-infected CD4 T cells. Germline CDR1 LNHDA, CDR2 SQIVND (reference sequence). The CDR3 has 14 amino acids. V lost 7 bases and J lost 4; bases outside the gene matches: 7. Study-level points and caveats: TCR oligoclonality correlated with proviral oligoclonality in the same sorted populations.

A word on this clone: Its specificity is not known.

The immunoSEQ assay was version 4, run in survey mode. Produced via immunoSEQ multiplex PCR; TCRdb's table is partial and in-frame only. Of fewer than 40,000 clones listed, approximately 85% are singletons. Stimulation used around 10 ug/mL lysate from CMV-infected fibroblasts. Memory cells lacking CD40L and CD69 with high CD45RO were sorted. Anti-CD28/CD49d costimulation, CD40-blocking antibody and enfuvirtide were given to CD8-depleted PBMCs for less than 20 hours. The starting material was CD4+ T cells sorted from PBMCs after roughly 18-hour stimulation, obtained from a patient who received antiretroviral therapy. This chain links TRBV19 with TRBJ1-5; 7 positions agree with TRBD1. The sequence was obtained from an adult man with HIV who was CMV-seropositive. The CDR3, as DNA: TGTGCCAGTACCATGAGGGGGCAGAATCAGCCCCAGCATTTT. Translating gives CASTMRGQNQPQHF.